These T cell receptor beta chains were read from a single sample in a study of cytomegalovirus exposure and HLA in healthy donors. Using immunoSEQ multiplex PCR, the repertoire was profiled, and TCRdb retains in-frame clones only, with some absent. The sample shows around 99,000 clones, about 80% of them seen only once. Sequenced sample: PBMCs. Receptors originate from a man aged 25 to 40 in good health and CMV-seropositive. Each CDR3 is given with its conserved first and last residue. Fields, in order: D gene, V gene, clone size, J gene, CDR3 protein, CDR3 DNA. A D gene is named only where the DNA matches it firmly. Not all rows give a size; the values are once, few, many and, for expanded clones, a class.

>.|TRBV7-9|few|TRBJ1-1
CSSSFPSGSQGSFAFF
TGTTCCAGCAGCTTCCCCTCGGGGAGTCAAGGAAGTTTTGCTTTCTTT
>TRBD1|TRBV6-1|.|TRBJ2-1
CASSSQGWPYNEQFF
TGTGCCAGCAGTTCACAGGGGTGGCCCTACAATGAGCAGTTCTTC
>TRBD2|TRBV13|.|TRBJ2-5
CASSFSGTSGVKTQYF
TGTGCCAGCAGCTTCTCCGGGACTAGCGGGGTCAAGACCCAGTACTTC
>TRBD1|TRBV6-1|.|TRBJ2-7
CASSPGQAVYEQYF
TGTGCCAGCAGTCCGGGACAGGCGGTCTACGAGCAGTACTTC
>.|TRBV11-2|.|TRBJ2-3
CASSLAGWYTQYF
TGTGCCAGCAGCTTAGCGGGGTGGTATACGCAGTATTTT
>.|TRBV7-9|once|TRBJ1-1
CSSSLASQGSTEAFF
TGTTCCAGCAGCTTGGCGTCACAGGGTAGCACTGAAGCTTTCTTT
>.|TRBV5-4|.|TRBJ1-1
CASSPGNTEAFF
TGTGCCAGCAGCCCAGGGAACACTGAAGCTTTCTTT
>TRBD1|TRBV27|.|TRBJ1-1
CASSFRGMNTEAFF
TGTGCCAGCAGTTTCAGGGGGATGAACACTGAAGCTTTCTTT
>TRBD2|TRBV7-9|.|TRBJ2-1
CASSPLSGGPNNEQFF
TGTGCCAGCAGCCCGCTTAGCGGGGGACCAAACAATGAGCAGTTCTTC
>TRBD1|TRBV6-5|.|TRBJ2-7
CASRRDRDNYEQYF
TGTGCCAGCAGACGGGACAGGGATAACTACGAGCAGTACTTC
>TRBD1|TRBV2|.|TRBJ2-1
CASTYRGDQYNEQFF
TGTGCCAGCACTTACAGGGGGGATCAGTACAATGAGCAGTTCTTC
>.|TRBV10-3|few|TRBJ2-7
CAIRDHKAGNDYEQYF
TGTGCCATCAGGGATCATAAGGCAGGGAACGACTACGAGCAGTACTTC
>.|TRBV10-1|.|TRBJ2-7
CASSDYRTEPYEQYF
TGCGCCAGCAGCGACTATAGGACAGAGCCTTACGAGCAGTACTTC
>.|TRBV7-3|.|TRBJ2-7
CASSLTPGSYEQYF
TGTGCCAGCAGCTTAACTCCGGGTTCCTACGAGCAGTACTTC
>.|TRBV7-2|.|TRBJ1-4
CASSLRGIGPEKLFF
TGTGCCAGCAGCCTCAGGGGAATCGGACCGGAAAAACTGTTTTTT
>.|TRBV5-1|.|TRBJ1-3
CASSLWTDSGNTIYF
TGCGCCAGCAGCTTGTGGACAGACTCTGGAAACACCATATATTTT
>.|TRBV19|.|TRBJ1-5
CASSIMTGNQPQHF
TGTGCCAGTAGTATAATGACAGGTAATCAGCCCCAGCATTTT
>.|TRBV27|.|TRBJ1-2
CASSPQGRDYGYTF
TGTGCCAGCAGTCCCCAGGGCAGGGACTATGGCTACACCTTC
>TRBD1|TRBV9|.|TRBJ1-1
CASSVEGQGWTEAFF
TGTGCCAGCAGCGTAGAGGGACAGGGGTGGACTGAAGCTTTCTTT
>TRBD1|TRBV4-2|.|TRBJ1-4
CASSEIRGANEKLFF
TGTGCCAGCAGCGAGATCAGGGGGGCTAATGAAAAACTGTTTTTT
>TRBD2|TRBV4-2|.|TRBJ2-5
CASSRGTSVAQETQYF
TGTGCCAGCAGCCGGGGGACTAGCGTGGCCCAAGAGACCCAGTACTTC
>.|TRBV5-4|.|TRBJ2-1
CASSLITGKSQEQFF
TGTGCCAGCAGCTTGATAACGGGGAAGTCACAGGAGCAGTTCTTC
>.|TRBV29-1|.|TRBJ1-2
CSVEDNNYGYTF
TGCAGCGTCGAAGACAATAACTATGGCTACACCTTC
>.|TRBV21-1|.|TRBJ1-5
CASSNHPRFQGRCQPQHF
TGTGCCAGCAGCAACCACCCCCGCTTTCAGGGGCGATGTCAGCCCCAGCATTTT
>.|TRBV5-1|.|TRBJ1-3
CASSPSGGSSGNTIYF
TGTGCCAGCAGCCCTTCGGGTGGGAGCTCTGGAAACACCATATATTTT
>.|TRBV5-1|once|TRBJ1-1
CASSLGVGRTEAFF
TGCGCCAGCAGCTTGGGGGTCGGGAGGACTGAAGCTTTCTTT
>TRBD2|TRBV2|.|TRBJ2-5
CASRKDQTGGRETQYF
TGTGCCAGCAGAAAAGACCAAACGGGGGGGCGGGAGACCCAGTACTTC
>.|TRBV14|.|TRBJ1-2
CASSKQGWGYTF
TGTGCCAGCAGCAAACAGGGATGGGGCTACACCTTC
>TRBD1|TRBV5-4|.|TRBJ2-1
CASRFTGGAPNEQFF
TGTGCCAGCAGATTCACAGGGGGCGCCCCGAATGAGCAGTTCTTC